The source of this T cell receptor beta chain is a study of cytomegalovirus exposure and HLA in healthy donors. Overall study context: Early released data comprised around 80 million unique TCRs from HLA-typed donors.

Worth noting for this clone: The antigen remains unidentified.

Study-level points and caveats: Per a prior analysis, the majority of TCR beta V segments were productive roughly 87% or roughly 30% of the time.

In the PCR, 60 Vbeta and 13 Jbeta primers were used. Assay: immunoSEQ multiplex PCR; the TCRdb copy retains only in-frame clones and omits some. This sample's table has 100,000 to 150,000 clones. Germline V gene sequence: CDR1 MNHNS, CDR2 SASEGT. V lost 3 bases and J lost 5; bases outside the gene matches: 6. The CDR3 covers 15 residues. This sequence originates from a woman aged 40 to 49 in good health and CMV-seropositive. Sequencing was carried out using PBMCs. The J gene is TRBJ2-2, the V gene TRBV6-1, with 7 bases identical to TRBD2. For the CDR3, the DNA is TGTGCCAGCAGTGAGCGGGAGAGATGGACCGGGGAGCTGTTTTTT. Encoded protein: CASSERERWTGELFF.